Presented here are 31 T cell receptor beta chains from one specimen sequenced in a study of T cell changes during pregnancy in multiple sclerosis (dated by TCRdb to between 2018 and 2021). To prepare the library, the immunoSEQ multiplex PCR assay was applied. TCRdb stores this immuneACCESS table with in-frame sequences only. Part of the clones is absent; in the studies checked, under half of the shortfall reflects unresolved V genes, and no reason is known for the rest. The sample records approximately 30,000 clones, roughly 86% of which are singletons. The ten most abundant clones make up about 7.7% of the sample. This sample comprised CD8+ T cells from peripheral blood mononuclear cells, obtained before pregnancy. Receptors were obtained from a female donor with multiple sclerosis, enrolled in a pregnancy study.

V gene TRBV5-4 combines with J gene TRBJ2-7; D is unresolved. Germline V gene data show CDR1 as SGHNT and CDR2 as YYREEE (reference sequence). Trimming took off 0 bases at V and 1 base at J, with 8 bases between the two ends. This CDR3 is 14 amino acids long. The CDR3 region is CASSLGVISYEQYF. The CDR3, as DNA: TGTGCCAGCAGCTTGGGAGTAATATCCTACGAGCAGTACTTC.

The CDR3 loop is CATSSRFGFTGELFF. The CDR3 DNA reads as TGTGCCACCAGCAGCAGGTTTGGATTCACCGGGGAGCTGTTTTTT. V and J are TRBV15 and TRBJ2-2; D is ambiguous. The CDR3 is made up of 15 amino acids. The germline gives CDR1 LNHNV, CDR2 YYDKDF (reference sequence). Trimming cost V 3 bases and J 4 bases, with 12 bases left between them.

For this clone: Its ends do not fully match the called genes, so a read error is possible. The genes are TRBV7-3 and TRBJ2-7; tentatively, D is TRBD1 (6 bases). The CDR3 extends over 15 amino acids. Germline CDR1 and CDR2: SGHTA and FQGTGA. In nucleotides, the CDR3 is TGTGCCAGCAGCTTAAGGTCGGACAGCTCCCACGAGCAGTACTTC. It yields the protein CASSLRSDSSHEQYF. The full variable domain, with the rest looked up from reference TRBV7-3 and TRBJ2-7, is GAGVSQTPSNKVTEKGKYVELRCDPISGHTALYWYRQSLGQGPEFLIYFQGTGAADDSGLPNDRFFAVRPEGSVSTLKIQRTERGDSAVYLCASSLRSDSSHEQYFGPGTRLTVT.

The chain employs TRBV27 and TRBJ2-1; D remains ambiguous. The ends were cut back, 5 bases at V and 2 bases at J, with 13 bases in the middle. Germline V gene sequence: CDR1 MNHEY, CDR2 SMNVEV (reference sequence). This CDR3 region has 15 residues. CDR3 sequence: CASSLTPGPYNEQFF. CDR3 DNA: TGTGCCAGCAGTCTGACCCCTGGGCCCTACAATGAGCAGTTCTTC.

CDR3 in amino acids: CASKRPAGIGGRAGTDTQYF. CDR3 DNA: TGTGCCAGCAAACGGCCCGCCGGGATAGGCGGGAGGGCAGGCACAGATACGCAGTATTTT. The V call is TRBV28, the J call TRBJ2-3; 9 bases align to TRBD2. J lost 1 base, V lost 7 bases, and 21 bases had no gene match. The CDR3 is 20 amino acids. Germline V gene data show CDR1 as MDHEN and CDR2 as SYDVKM.

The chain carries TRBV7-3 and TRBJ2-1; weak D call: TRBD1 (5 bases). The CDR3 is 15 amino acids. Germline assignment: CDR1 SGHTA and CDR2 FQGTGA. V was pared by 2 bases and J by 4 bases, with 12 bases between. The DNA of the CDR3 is TGTGCCAGCAGCTTAGGGCAGGGAATATACAATGAGCAGTTCTTC. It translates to CASSLGQGIYNEQFF.

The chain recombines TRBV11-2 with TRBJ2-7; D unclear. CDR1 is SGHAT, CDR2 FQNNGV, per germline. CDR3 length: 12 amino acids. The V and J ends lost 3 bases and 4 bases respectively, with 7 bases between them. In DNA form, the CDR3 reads TGTGCCAGCAGCTTTCCCTTTTACGAGCAGTACTTC. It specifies CASSFPFYEQYF.

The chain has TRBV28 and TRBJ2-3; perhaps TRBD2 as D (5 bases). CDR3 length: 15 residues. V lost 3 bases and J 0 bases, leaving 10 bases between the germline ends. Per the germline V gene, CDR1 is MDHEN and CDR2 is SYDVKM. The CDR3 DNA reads TGTGCCAGCAGTTTGGAGGTGCGCAGCACAGATACGCAGTATTTT. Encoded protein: CASSLEVRSTDTQYF.

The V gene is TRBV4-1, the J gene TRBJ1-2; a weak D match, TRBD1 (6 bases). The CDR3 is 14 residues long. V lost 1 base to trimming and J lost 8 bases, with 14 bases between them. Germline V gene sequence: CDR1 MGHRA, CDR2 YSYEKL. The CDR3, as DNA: TGCGCCAGCAGCCAAGTCTGGACAGCTATGGGCTACACCTTC. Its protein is CASSQVWTAMGYTF.

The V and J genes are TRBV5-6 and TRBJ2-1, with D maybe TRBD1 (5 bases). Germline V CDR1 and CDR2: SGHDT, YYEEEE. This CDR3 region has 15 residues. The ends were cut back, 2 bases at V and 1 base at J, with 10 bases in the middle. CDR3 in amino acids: CASSFPQGSYNEQFF. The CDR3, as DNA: TGTGCCAGCAGCTTTCCCCAGGGTTCCTACAATGAGCAGTTCTTC.

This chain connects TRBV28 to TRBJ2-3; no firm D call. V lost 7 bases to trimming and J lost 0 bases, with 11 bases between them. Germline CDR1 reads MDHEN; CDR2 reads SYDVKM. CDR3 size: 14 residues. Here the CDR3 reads CASKRAPSTDTQYF. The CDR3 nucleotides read TGTGCCAGCAAGCGCGCGCCCAGCACAGATACGCAGTATTTT. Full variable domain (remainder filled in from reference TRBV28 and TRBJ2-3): DVKVTQSSRYLVKRTGEKVFLECVQDMDHENMFWYRQDPGLGLRLIYFSYDVKMKEKGDIPEGYSVSREKKERFSLILESASTNQTSMYLCASKRAPSTDTQYFGPGTRLTVL.

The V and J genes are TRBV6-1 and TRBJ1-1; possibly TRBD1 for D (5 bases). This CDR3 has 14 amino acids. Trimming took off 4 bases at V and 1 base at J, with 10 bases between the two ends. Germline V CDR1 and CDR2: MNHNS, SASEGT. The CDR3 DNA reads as TGTGCCAGCAGTGCGGGACTCGAGAACACTGAAGCTTTCTTT. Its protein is CASSAGLENTEAFF.

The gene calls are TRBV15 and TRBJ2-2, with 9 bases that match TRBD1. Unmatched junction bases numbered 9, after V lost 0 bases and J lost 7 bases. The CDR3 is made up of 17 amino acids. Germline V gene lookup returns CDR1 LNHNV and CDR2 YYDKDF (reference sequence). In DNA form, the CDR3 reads TGTGCCACCAGCAGAGATCTGAGGGACAGGGACTTCGGGGAGCTGTTTTTT. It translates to CATSRDLRDRDFGELFF.

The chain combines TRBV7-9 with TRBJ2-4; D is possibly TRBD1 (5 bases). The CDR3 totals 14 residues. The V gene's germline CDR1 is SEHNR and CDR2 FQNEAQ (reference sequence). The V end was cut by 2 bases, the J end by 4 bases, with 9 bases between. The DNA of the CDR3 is TGTGCCAGCAGCTTAAGGGGTTCGAAAAACATTCAGTACTTC. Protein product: CASSLRGSKNIQYF.

For the CDR3, the DNA is TGCAGCGCCTTGAACAGCGGGAATAGTGCAGATACGCAGTATTTT. Translating gives CSALNSGNSADTQYF. The chain has TRBV29-1 and TRBJ2-3; the match to TRBD2 covers 7 bases. The V and J ends lost 7 bases and 4 bases, in that order; junction bases with no gene match: 14. CDR1 is SQVTM and CDR2 is ANQGSEA in the germline V gene. The CDR3 is made up of 15 amino acids.

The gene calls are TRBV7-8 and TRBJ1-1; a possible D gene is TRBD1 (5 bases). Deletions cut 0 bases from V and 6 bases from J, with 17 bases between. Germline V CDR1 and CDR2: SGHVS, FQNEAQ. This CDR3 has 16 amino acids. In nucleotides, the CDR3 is TGTGCCAGCAGCTTAGCGCTCCAGGGTACGTACGCTGAAGCTTTCTTT. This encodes CASSLALQGTYAEAFF. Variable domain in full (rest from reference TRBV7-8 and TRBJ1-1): GAGVSQSPRYKVAKRGQDVALRCDPISGHVSLFWYQQALGQGPEFLTYFQNEAQLDKSGLPSDRFFAERPEGSVSTLKIQRTQQEDSAVYLCASSLALQGTYAEAFFGQGTRLTVV.

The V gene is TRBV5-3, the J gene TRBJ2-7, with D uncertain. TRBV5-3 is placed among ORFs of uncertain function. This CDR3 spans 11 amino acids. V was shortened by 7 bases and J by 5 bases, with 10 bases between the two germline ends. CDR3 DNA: TGTGCCAGACCGGGTACACACGAGCAGTACTTC. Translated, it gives CARPGTHEQYF.

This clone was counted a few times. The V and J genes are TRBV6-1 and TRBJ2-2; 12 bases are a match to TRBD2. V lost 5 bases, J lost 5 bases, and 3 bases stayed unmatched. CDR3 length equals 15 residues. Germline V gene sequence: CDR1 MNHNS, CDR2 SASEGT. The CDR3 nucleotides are TGTGCCAGCAGTTGGACTAGCGGGGATACCGGGGAGCTGTTTTTT. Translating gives CASSWTSGDTGELFF.

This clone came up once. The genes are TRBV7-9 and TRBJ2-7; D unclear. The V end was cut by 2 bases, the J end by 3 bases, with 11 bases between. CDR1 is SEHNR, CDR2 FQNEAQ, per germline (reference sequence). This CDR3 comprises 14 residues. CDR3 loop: CASSLSYGIYEQYF. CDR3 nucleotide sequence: TGTGCCAGCAGCTTATCTTACGGTATCTACGAGCAGTACTTC.

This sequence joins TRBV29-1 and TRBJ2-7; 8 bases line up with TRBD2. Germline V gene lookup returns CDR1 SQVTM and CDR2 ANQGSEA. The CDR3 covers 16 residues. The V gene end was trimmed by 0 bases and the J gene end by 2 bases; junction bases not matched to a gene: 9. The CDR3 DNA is TGCAGCGTTGAAGATTCGGGGGGGAGGGGGGCCTACGAGCAGTACTTC. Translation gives CSVEDSGGRGAYEQYF.

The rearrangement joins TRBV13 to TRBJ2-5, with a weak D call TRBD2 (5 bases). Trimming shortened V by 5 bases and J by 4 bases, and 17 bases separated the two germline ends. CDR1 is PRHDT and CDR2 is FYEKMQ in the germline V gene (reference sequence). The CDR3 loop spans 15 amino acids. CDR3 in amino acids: CASSLLMRDGETQYF. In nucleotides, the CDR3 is TGTGCCAGCAGCCTATTAATGAGGGATGGAGAGACCCAGTACTTC.

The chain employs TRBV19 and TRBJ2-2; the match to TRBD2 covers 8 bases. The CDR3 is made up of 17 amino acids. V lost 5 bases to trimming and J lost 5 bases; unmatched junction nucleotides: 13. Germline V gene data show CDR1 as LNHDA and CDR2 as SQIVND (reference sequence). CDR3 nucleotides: TGTGCCAGTAGTCCCCGTTATAGCGGGGAGGGGACCGGGGAGCTGTTTTTT. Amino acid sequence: CASSPRYSGEGTGELFF.

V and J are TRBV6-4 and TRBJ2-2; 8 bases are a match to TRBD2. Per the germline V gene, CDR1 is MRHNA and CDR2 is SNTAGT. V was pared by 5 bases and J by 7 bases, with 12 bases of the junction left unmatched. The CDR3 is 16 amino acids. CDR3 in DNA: TGTGCCAGCAGTCCAAACGGGGGGGAGACGGTCGGGGAGCTGTTTTTT. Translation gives CASSPNGGETVGELFF.

The CDR3 region is CASSSGLAVEETQYF. The CDR3 DNA sequence: TGTGCCAGCAGTTCGGGACTAGCCGTCGAAGAGACCCAGTACTTC. The chain links TRBV28 to TRBJ2-5; 9 nucleotides match TRBD2. The germline V gene encodes CDR1 MDHEN and CDR2 SYDVKM. V was pared by 4 bases and J by 3 bases, with 6 bases of the junction left unmatched. CDR3 length: 15 residues.

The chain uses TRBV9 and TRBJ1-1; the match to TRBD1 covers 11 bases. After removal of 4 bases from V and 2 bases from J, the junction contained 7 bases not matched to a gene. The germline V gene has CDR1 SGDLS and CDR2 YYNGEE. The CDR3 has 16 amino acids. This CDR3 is CASSTPGQGGNTEAFF. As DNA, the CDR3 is TGTGCCAGCAGCACACCGGGACAGGGGGGCAACACTGAAGCTTTCTTT.

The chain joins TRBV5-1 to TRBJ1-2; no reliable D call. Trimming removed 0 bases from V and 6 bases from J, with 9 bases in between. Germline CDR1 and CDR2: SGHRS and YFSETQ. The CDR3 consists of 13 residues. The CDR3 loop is CASSLEAPDGYTF. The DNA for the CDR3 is TGCGCCAGCAGCTTGGAAGCCCCTGATGGCTACACCTTC.

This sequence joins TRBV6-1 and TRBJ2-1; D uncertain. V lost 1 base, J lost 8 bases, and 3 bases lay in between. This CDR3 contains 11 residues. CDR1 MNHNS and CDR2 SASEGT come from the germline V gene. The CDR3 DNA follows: TGTGCCAGCAGTGAAGTATATGAGCAGTTCTTC. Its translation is CASSEVYEQFF.

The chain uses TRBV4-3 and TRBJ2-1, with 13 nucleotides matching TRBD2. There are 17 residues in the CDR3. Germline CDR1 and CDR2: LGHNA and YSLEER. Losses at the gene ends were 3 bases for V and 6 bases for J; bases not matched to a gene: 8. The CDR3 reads CASSHRTLAGGGNEQFF. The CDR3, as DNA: TGCGCCAGCAGCCATCGAACACTAGCGGGGGGGGGCAATGAGCAGTTCTTC.

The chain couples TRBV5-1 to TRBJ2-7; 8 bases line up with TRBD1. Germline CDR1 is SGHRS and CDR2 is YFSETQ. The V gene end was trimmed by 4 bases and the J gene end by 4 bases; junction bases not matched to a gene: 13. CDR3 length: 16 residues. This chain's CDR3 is CASSQDEGTGGYEQYF. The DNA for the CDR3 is TGCGCCAGCAGCCAAGATGAGGGGACAGGAGGATACGAGCAGTACTTC.

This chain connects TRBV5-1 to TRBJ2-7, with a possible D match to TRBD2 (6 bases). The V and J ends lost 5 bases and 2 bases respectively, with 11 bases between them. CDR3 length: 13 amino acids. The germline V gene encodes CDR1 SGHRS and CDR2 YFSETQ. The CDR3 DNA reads TGCGCCAGCAGTGGGGCGGGAACCTACGAGCAGTACTTC. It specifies CASSGAGTYEQYF.

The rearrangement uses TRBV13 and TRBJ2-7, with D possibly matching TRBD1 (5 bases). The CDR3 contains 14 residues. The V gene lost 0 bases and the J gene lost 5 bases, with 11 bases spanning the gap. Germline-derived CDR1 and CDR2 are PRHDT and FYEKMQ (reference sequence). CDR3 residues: CASSLGLRGHEQYF. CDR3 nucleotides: TGTGCCAGCAGCTTAGGCCTAAGGGGCCACGAGCAGTACTTC. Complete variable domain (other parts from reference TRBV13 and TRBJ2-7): AAGVIQSPRHLIKEKRETATLKCYPIPRHDTVYWYQQGPGQDPQFLISFYEKMQSDKGSIPDRFSAQQFSDYHSELNMSSLELGDSALYFCASSLGLRGHEQYFGPGTRLTVT.